Listed below are T cell receptor beta chains from one sample, sequenced in a study of cytomegalovirus exposure and HLA in healthy donors. The protocol was immunoSEQ multiplex PCR, while the TCRdb copy is restricted to in-frame clones and leaves out a portion. This sample has about 200,000 clones; 80% to 85% occur once, and the top ten carry around 1.2%. Sequenced material: PBMCs. The receptors originated from a woman younger than 45 in good health and CMV-seronegative. The CDR3 runs from the conserved cysteine through the conserved F or W. The D gene is left open where the match is weak. Not all rows give a size; the values are once, few, many and, for expanded clones, a class.

d_call,clone_size,j_call,v_call,cdr3_aa,cdr3_nt
-,-,TRBJ1-1,TRBV5-1,CASSLTRGPEAFF,TGCGCCAGCAGCTTGACCAGAGGCCCTGAAGCTTTCTTT
-,-,TRBJ2-6,TRBV19,CASSPRSSGANVLTF,TGTGCCAGTAGTCCCCGGAGCTCTGGGGCCAACGTCCTGACTTTC
-,few,TRBJ2-7,TRBV27,CASSLSRPAAEQYF,TGTGCCAGCAGTTTATCCCGCCCCGCGGCCGAGCAGTACTTC
TRBD1,-,TRBJ1-3,TRBV30,CAWRQGIAGNTIYF,TGTGCCTGGAGACAGGGGATAGCTGGAAACACCATATATTTT
-,few,TRBJ1-5,TRBV5-1,CASSLAPGGQPQHF,TGCGCCAGCAGCTTGGCCCCGGGTGGGCAGCCCCAGCATTTT
-,-,TRBJ2-7,TRBV13,CASSLGGGFSYEQYF,TGTGCCAGCAGCCTGGGAGGGGGATTTTCCTACGAGCAGTACTTC
-,-,TRBJ2-7,TRBV18,CASSVSGDSSYEQYF,TGTGCCAGCTCGGTCAGCGGCGATTCAAGCTACGAGCAGTACTTC
-,few,TRBJ2-7,TRBV2,CASRRSSYEQYF,TGTGCCAGCCGACGGAGCTCCTACGAGCAGTACTTC
TRBD1,-,TRBJ1-6,TRBV6-1,CASSELYPTGGNSPLHF,TGTGCCAGCAGTGAGTTATACCCGACAGGGGGTAATTCACCCCTCCACTTT
TRBD1,-,TRBJ1-4,TRBV5-1,CASSFTGGEEKLFF,TGCGCCAGCAGCTTCACAGGGGGAGAGGAAAAACTGTTTTTT
TRBD2,-,TRBJ2-2,TRBV7-8,CASSGRIAGVITGELFF,TGTGCCAGCAGCGGGAGAATAGCGGGCGTCATTACCGGGGAGCTGTTTTTT
TRBD2,-,TRBJ2-1,TRBV6-1,CASSESSSGGAYEQFF,TGTGCCAGCAGTGAAAGTAGTAGCGGGGGGGCGTATGAGCAGTTCTTC
TRBD1,once,TRBJ1-5,TRBV29-1,CSVSHTGGKGNQPQHF,TGCAGCGTGTCACACACAGGGGGCAAAGGCAATCAGCCCCAGCATTTT
TRBD1,few,TRBJ1-2,TRBV27,CASKTGGYGYTF,TGTGCCAGCAAAACAGGGGGCTATGGCTACACCTTC
-,-,TRBJ2-1,TRBV4-2,CASSQGSLLNEQFF,TGTGCCAGCAGCCAAGGCAGTCTTCTGAATGAGCAGTTCTTC
-,-,TRBJ1-4,TRBV6-1,CASSEGRVTNEKLFF,TGTGCCAGCAGTGAAGGCAGGGTAACTAATGAAAAACTGTTTTTT
TRBD1,few,TRBJ1-1,TRBV10-1,CASSDRGSAEAFF,TGCGCCAGCAGTGACAGGGGGAGCGCTGAAGCTTTCTTT
TRBD1,-,TRBJ1-1,TRBV6-5,CASSYFSGGIYPEAFF,TGTGCCAGCAGTTACTTTTCAGGGGGTATATATCCTGAAGCTTTCTTT
-,few,TRBJ2-7,TRBV27,CASIRSGGAEQYF,TGTGCCAGCATTCGGTCCGGGGGAGCCGAGCAGTACTTC
TRBD2,-,TRBJ2-3,TRBV29-1,CSVSGRVTDTQYF,TGCAGCGTTTCCGGGAGGGTGACAGATACGCAGTATTTT
TRBD2,-,TRBJ2-1,TRBV7-8,CASISGGAGYNNEQFF,TGTGCCAGCATTAGCGGGGGGGCCGGATACAACAATGAGCAGTTCTTC
TRBD2,few,TRBJ2-5,TRBV30,CASQLGLAGATQYF,TGTGCCTCCCAGTTGGGACTAGCGGGGGCCACCCAGTACTTC
TRBD2,-,TRBJ2-4,TRBV25-1,CASSASSGGAGKMVYF,TGTGCCAGCAGTGCTTCTAGCGGGGGGGCCGGGAAAATGGTTTACTTC
-,-,TRBJ2-5,TRBV10-2,CASSEGGGAPQETQYF,TGCGCCAGCAGTGAGGGCGGAGGGGCCCCCCAAGAGACCCAGTACTTC
TRBD2,once,TRBJ2-7,TRBV27,CASSSRASGRLEEQYF,TGTGCCAGCAGCTCCCGGGCTAGCGGGAGGTTGGAGGAGCAGTACTTC
TRBD2,-,TRBJ2-7,TRBV28,CASSPRGGYSYEQYF,TGTGCCAGCAGTCCCCGCGGGGGTTACTCCTACGAGCAGTACTTC
TRBD1,-,TRBJ1-1,TRBV19,CASKPGGNTEAFF,TGTGCCAGTAAGCCAGGGGGTAATACTGAAGCTTTCTTT
TRBD2,-,TRBJ2-2,TRBV5-4,CAIPGTSEYANTGELFF,TGTGCCATACCCGGGACTAGCGAGTACGCGAACACCGGGGAGCTGTTTTTT
TRBD2,-,TRBJ2-2,TRBV9,CASSVATGTSVSGELFF,TGTGCCAGCAGCGTAGCTACAGGGACTAGCGTATCCGGGGAGCTGTTTTTT
TRBD2,-,TRBJ2-1,TRBV30,CAWSELAGTYNEQFF,TGTGCCTGGAGTGAACTAGCGGGAACCTACAATGAGCAGTTCTTC
-,-,TRBJ1-2,TRBV5-1,CASSLDGVGGYTF,TGCGCCAGCAGCTTGGATGGAGTTGGAGGCTACACCTTC
TRBD1,-,TRBJ2-5,TRBV29-1,CSVEPIAGRGLGETQYF,TGCAGCGTTGAACCCATCGCCGGCAGGGGGCTGGGAGAGACCCAGTACTTC
-,few,TRBJ1-5,TRBV5-6,CASSLAGGAQHF,TGTGCCAGCAGCTTGGCGGGAGGGGCCCAGCATTTT